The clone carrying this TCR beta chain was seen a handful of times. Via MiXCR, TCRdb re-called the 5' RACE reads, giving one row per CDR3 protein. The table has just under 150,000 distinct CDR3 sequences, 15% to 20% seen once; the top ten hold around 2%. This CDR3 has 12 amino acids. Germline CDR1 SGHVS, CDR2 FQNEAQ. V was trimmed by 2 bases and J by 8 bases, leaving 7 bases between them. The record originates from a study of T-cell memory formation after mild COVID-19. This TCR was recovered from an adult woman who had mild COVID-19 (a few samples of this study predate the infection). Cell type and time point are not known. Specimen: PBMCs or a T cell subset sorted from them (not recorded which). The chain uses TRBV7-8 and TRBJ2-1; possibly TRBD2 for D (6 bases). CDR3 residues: CASSLIADEQFF. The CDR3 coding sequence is TGTGCCAGCAGCTTAATAGCGGATGAGCAGTTCTTC.